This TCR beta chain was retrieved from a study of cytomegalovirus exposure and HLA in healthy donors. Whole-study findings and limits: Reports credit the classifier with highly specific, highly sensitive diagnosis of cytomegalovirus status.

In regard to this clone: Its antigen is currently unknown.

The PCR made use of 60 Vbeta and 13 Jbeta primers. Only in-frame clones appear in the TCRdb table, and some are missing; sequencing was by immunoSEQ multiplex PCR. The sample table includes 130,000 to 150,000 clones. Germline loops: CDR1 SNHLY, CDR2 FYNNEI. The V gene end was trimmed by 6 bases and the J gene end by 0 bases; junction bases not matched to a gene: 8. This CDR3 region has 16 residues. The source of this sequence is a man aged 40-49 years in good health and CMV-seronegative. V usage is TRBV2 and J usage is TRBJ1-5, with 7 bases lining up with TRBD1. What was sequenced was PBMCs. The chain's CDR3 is CASSGTDLYSNQPQHF. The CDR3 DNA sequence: TGTGCCAGCAGCGGGACAGACCTTTATAGCAATCAGCCCCAGCATTTT.